The 9 T cell receptor beta chains reported below all come from one sample, sequenced in a study of T cells in Graves' hyperthyroidism and ophthalmopathy (dated by TCRdb to between 2018 and 2021). Libraries were built with multiplex PCR. Sequencing used an Illumina HiSeq 2000. Amplification of TCR beta CDR3 regions was carried out from RNA transcripts. The first round of RT-PCR for the TCR CDR3 was performed with the HTBI primer set and the Qiagen OneStep RT-PCR kit. In TCRdb, the public reads were trimmed at Q25 with fastp and aligned with MiXCR, with productive beta chains retained. CDR3 protein duplicates are merged, each entry listing the most common genes and DNA. The sample data list about 740,000 distinct CDR3 sequences, and around 15% of these were observed just once. Clones ranked in the top ten supply roughly 10% of the sample. Sequencing was performed on blood. These receptors all come from a woman between 18 and 29 years old with Graves' hyperthyroidism.

V gene TRBV20-1 combines with J gene TRBJ2-5, with D possibly called TRBD1 or TRBD2 (5 bases each). In germline, CDR1 is DFQATT, CDR2 SNEGSKA (reference sequence). This CDR3 contains 15 residues. V was clipped by 6 bases and J by 4 bases, with 21 bases between them. CDR3 region: CSASHPGPRRETQYF. CDR3 coding DNA: TGCAGTGCCTCCCACCCGGGACCTAGGAGAGAGACCCAGTACTTC.

This clonotype was found a few times. This sequence joins TRBV20-1 and TRBJ2-2; TRBD1 matches at 8 bases. The V and J ends lost 0 bases and 4 bases, in that order; junction bases with no gene match: 4. Germline CDR1 is DFQATT and CDR2 is SNEGSKA (reference sequence). This CDR3 is built from 15 residues. CDR3 bases: TGCAGTGCTAGAGATGGGACAGGAGTCACCGGGGAGCTGTTTTTT. This codes for CSARDGTGVTGELFF.

The V and J genes are TRBV13 and TRBJ2-7; 7 nucleotides match TRBD2. The CDR3 extends over 14 amino acids. Germline CDR1 and CDR2: PRHDT and FYEKMQ (reference sequence). With V trimmed by 0 bases and J by 3 bases, 2 bases remained unmatched. CDR3 residues: CASSLGGRNYEQYF. DNA of the CDR3: TGTGCCAGCAGCTTAGGCGGGAGGAACTACGAGCAGTACTTC. Full variable domain (remainder filled in from reference TRBV13 and TRBJ2-7): AAGVIQSPRHLIKEKRETATLKCYPIPRHDTVYWYQQGPGQDPQFLISFYEKMQSDKGSIPDRFSAQQFSDYHSELNMSSLELGDSALYFCASSLGGRNYEQYFGPGTRLTVT.

The table lists this clonotype with a count of one. DNA for the CDR3: TGCAGTGCTAGAGATCCAGGGGGCAATTCACCCCTCCACTTT. It translates to CSARDPGGNSPLHF. The chain uses TRBV20-1 and TRBJ1-6, with 8 bases fitting TRBD1. Trimming at V came to 0 bases and at J to 7 bases, leaving 2 bases not matched to a gene. The CDR3 runs to 14 residues. Germline CDR1 is DFQATT and CDR2 is SNEGSKA (reference sequence).

This clonotype showed up many times. This chain links TRBV7-8 with TRBJ1-5, with 7 bases identical to TRBD1. CDR1 SGHVS and CDR2 FQNEAQ come from the germline V gene. The CDR3 covers 17 residues. J was trimmed by 3 bases and V by 1 base; bases with no gene match: 9. The CDR3 DNA reads as TGTGCCAGCAGCTTAGTCGGTTACGGACAGGACAATCAGCCCCAGCATTTT. Translated, it gives CASSLVGYGQDNQPQHF.

A few counts support this clonotype. The CDR3: CASSEAKDQPQHF. The CDR3 DNA is TGTGCCAGCAGTGAAGCAAAGGACCAGCCCCAGCATTTT. The chain links TRBV6-1 to TRBJ1-5; D is ambiguous. Germline V gene lookup returns CDR1 MNHNS and CDR2 SASEGT. The V end was cut by 0 bases, the J end by 7 bases, with 7 bases between. The CDR3 has 13 residues.

The rearrangement joins TRBV20-1 to TRBJ2-1; 8 positions agree with TRBD2. From germline, CDR1 is DFQATT and CDR2 SNEGSKA (reference sequence). The CDR3 spans 15 residues. J lost 6 bases, V lost 7 bases, and 14 bases had no gene match. Written as DNA, the CDR3 is TGCAGTGTTTGGGGCAGCGGGAGTGCCTCCAATGAGCAGTTCTTC. Translation gives CSVWGSGSASNEQFF.

In this sample, this clonotype turned up a few times. The chain uses TRBV12-3 or TRBV12-4 and TRBJ2-5; possibly TRBD1 for D (5 bases). The CDR3 is made up of 15 amino acids. Trimming stripped 2 bases from V and 7 bases from J, with 17 bases between. The DNA for the CDR3 is TGTGCCAGCAGTTTAATAGGGGCGACCCCATGGACCCAGTACTTC. Translating it yields CASSLIGATPWTQYF.

This clonotype showed up many times. The J gene is TRBJ1-2, the V gene TRBV27; D is possibly TRBD1 (5 bases). The CDR3 totals 13 residues. With 8 bases removed from V and 3 bases from J, the gap between germline ends came to 13 bases. CDR1 and CDR2 from the germline V gene are MNHEY and SMNVEV (reference sequence). CDR3 coding DNA: TGTGCCAGCCGATCAGGGACTGACTATGGCTACACCTTC. This translates into CASRSGTDYGYTF.